These 24 T cell receptor beta chains came from one sample sequenced in a study of T cells expressing NK-cell markers. Following a re-call of the 5' RACE reads, TCRdb has one entry per CDR3 protein and lacks DNA. The listing contains hundreds of thousands of distinct CDR3 sequences. Sequencing was performed on blood T cells: a sorted CD56 or NKG2C T cell subset, CD4+ or CD8+ T cells, or bulk PBMC T cells (not recorded which). The receptor source for this set is a woman between 18 and 75 years old in good health.

V usage is TRBV7-9 and J usage is TRBJ1-2; TCRdb picks TRBD1, but there is no DNA to check that call. The CDR3 covers 13 residues. Germline V gene data show CDR1 as SEHNR and CDR2 as FQNEAQ (reference sequence). The CDR3: CASSLEAGAGYTF.

The V call is TRBV24-1, the J call TRBJ2-3. Germline CDR1 KGHDR, CDR2 SFDVKD. This CDR3 comprises 15 residues. CDR3 protein: CATSDTWAMTDTQYF.

J is TRBJ2-3 and V is TRBV7-2. Per the germline V gene, CDR1 is SGHTA and CDR2 is FQGNSA. The length of the CDR3 is 14 residues. The CDR3: CASSLRLGTDTQYF.

The chain recombines TRBV14 with TRBJ1-1. Germline lookup yields CDR1 SGHDN and CDR2 FVKESK. The CDR3 runs to 13 residues. CDR3 sequence reads: CASSQGPAREAFF.

This rearrangement joins TRBV5-4 to TRBJ1-1. Germline CDR1 SGHNT, CDR2 YYREEE (reference sequence). The CDR3 is 14 amino acids. Here the CDR3 reads CASSIEKWSTEAFF.

This chain joins TRBV20-1 and TRBJ2-1; TCRdb reports TRBD2, a call that lacks DNA to check it against. Germline V lookup: CDR1 DFQATT, CDR2 SNEGSKA (reference sequence). The CDR3 contains 15 residues. The CDR3 reads CSARPPGLARHEQFF.

The chain has TRBV7-2 and TRBJ1-5. The CDR3 extends over 13 amino acids. Germline assignment: CDR1 SGHTA and CDR2 FQGNSA. The CDR3 reads CASSLARNQPQHF.

This chain uses TRBV19 with TRBJ1-5. The CDR3 is made up of 15 amino acids. Germline assignment: CDR1 LNHDA and CDR2 SQIVND (reference sequence). The CDR3 is CASSIQGQRYQPQHF. Full variable domain (outside the CDR3, taken from reference TRBV19 and TRBJ1-5): DGGITQSPKYLFRKEGQNVTLSCEQNLNHDAMYWYRQDPGQGLRLIYYSQIVNDFQKGDIAEGYSVSREKKESFPLTVTSAQKNPTAFYLCASSIQGQRYQPQHFGDGTRLSIL.

The chain couples TRBV19 to TRBJ2-3; checking the TCRdb D call of TRBD2 is not possible without DNA. This CDR3 is 15 amino acids long. Germline assignment: CDR1 LNHDA and CDR2 SQIVND (reference sequence). This chain's CDR3 is CASSTREGLADTQYF.

The chain carries TRBV20-1 and TRBJ1-5; lacking DNA, the TRBD1 call made by TCRdb goes unchecked. This CDR3 comprises 15 residues. The germline CDR1 and CDR2 sequences are DFQATT and SNEGSKA (reference sequence). The CDR3 loop reads CSARDSGKNNQPQHF.

V is TRBV23-1 and J is TRBJ2-4; TCRdb selects TRBD1, and the lack of DNA leaves this call unchecked. TRBV23-1 is known as an ORF, though its function is uncertain. The CDR3 is 15 amino acids. The CDR3 spells CASSRTRGGSNIQYF.

V gene TRBV6-5 combines with J gene TRBJ2-7. CDR1 MNHEY and CDR2 SVGAGI come from the germline V gene. The CDR3 consists of 15 residues. This CDR3 reads CASSYDWTSSYEQYF.

This chain connects TRBV4-3 to TRBJ2-1; the TRBD2 assignment by TCRdb is unverifiable without DNA. Germline values: CDR1 LGHNA, CDR2 YSLEER. This CDR3 has 15 residues. CDR3: CASSSVQLGYNEQFF.

The V and J genes are TRBV7-2 and TRBJ2-2; TCRdb names TRBD2, which stays unverified in the absence of DNA. The CDR3 is made up of 17 amino acids. Germline V gene data show CDR1 as SGHTA and CDR2 as FQGNSA. CDR3 sequence: CASSPPGSRVGTGELFF.

This rearrangement joins TRBV4-3 to TRBJ1-5; TCRdb selects TRBD1, and the lack of DNA leaves this call unchecked. There are 15 residues in the CDR3. Germline assignment: CDR1 LGHNA and CDR2 YSLEER. The CDR3: CASSQGQGGDQPQHF.

This chain links TRBV20-1 with TRBJ1-1. Germline-derived CDR1 and CDR2 are DFQATT and SNEGSKA (reference sequence). The CDR3 length is 11 residues. CDR3 region: CSASTNTEAFF.

V usage is TRBV6-2 or TRBV6-3 and J usage is TRBJ2-1; TCRdb's assignment of TRBD1 cannot be checked, as there is no DNA. This CDR3 has 15 residues. Germline assignment: CDR1 MNHEY and CDR2 SVGEGT. CDR3 residues: CASSRGAPSYNEQFF.

V gene TRBV4-2 combines with J gene TRBJ2-6. Germline V gene lookup returns CDR1 LGHNA and CDR2 YNFKEQ. There are 15 residues in the CDR3. The CDR3 is CASSQMSSGANVLTF.

The chain is built from TRBV6-1 and TRBJ2-2; absent DNA, TCRdb's TRBD1 call cannot be checked. This CDR3 is 15 amino acids long. Looked up from germline, CDR1 is MNHNS and CDR2 is SASEGT. CDR3 loop: CASNTQGSNTGELFF.

V gene TRBV18 combines with J gene TRBJ2-3; TCRdb's D gene call, TRBD1, goes unchecked for lack of DNA. The CDR3 has 14 amino acids. CDR1 is KGHSH, CDR2 LQKENI, per germline. This chain's CDR3 is CASSPGPSTDTQYF.

The chain combines TRBV9 with TRBJ2-5; TCRdb outputs TRBD1, but without DNA this stays unchecked. Germline CDR1 and CDR2: SGDLS and YYNGEE. The CDR3 has 14 residues. The CDR3 reads CASSAGTSKVTQYF.

This CDR3 reads CASTDLYNSPLHF. The V gene is TRBV5-8, the J gene TRBJ1-6. The CDR3 is made up of 13 amino acids. CDR1 and CDR2 from the germline V gene are SGHTS and YDEGEE.

The chain recombines TRBV5-1 with TRBJ1-5; no DNA is available, so the TRBD1 call from TCRdb remains unchecked. In germline, CDR1 is SGHRS, CDR2 YFSETQ. This CDR3 is 16 amino acids long. CDR3 sequence: CASSLTTTGGRQPQHF.

This chain connects TRBV20-1 to TRBJ1-5; as DNA is missing, the TRBD1 call by TCRdb cannot be tested. This CDR3 contains 15 residues. Per the germline V gene, CDR1 is DFQATT and CDR2 is SNEGSKA (reference sequence). The CDR3 sequence is CSAISAGTSNQPQHF.